What follows are 31 T cell receptor beta chains derived from one specimen sequenced in a study of cytomegalovirus exposure and HLA in healthy donors. Amplification used 60 Vbeta primers and 13 Jbeta primers. Generated by immunoSEQ multiplex PCR, the TCRdb table keeps only in-frame clones and is missing some. The sample holds over 200,000 clones; just under 70% are singletons and the top ten take about 3%. The sequencing sample was made of PBMCs. All receptors derive from a man in his forties in good health and CMV-seropositive.

The rearrangement uses TRBV11-2 and TRBJ2-7; 7 positions agree with TRBD1. Germline-derived CDR1 and CDR2 are SGHAT and FQNNGV. The CDR3 consists of 15 residues. J lost 1 base, V lost 2 bases, and 5 bases had no gene match. The CDR3 DNA reads TGTGCCAGCAGCTTACTGGGACAGTCTTCCTACGAGCAGTACTTC. This codes for CASSLLGQSSYEQYF.

This clone came up once. CDR3 residues: CASSATGGRETQYF. The CDR3 DNA reads as TGTGCCAGCAGCGCGACGGGGGGCAGGGAGACCCAGTACTTC. V is TRBV9 and J is TRBJ2-5; TRBD2 is a possible D gene (7 bases). CDR1 and CDR2 from the germline V gene are SGDLS and YYNGEE. This CDR3 comprises 14 residues. Between the trimmed V and J ends, which lost 3 bases and 5 bases, there was a span of 14 bases.

This chain connects TRBV5-1 to TRBJ1-2, with D possibly TRBD1 on 5 matching bases. This CDR3 has 13 amino acids. The V and J ends lost 7 bases and 3 bases respectively, with 13 bases between them. The germline V gene encodes CDR1 SGHRS and CDR2 YFSETQ. The CDR3 here is CASAYGGDYGYTF. The CDR3 bases are TGCGCCAGCGCCTACGGGGGGGACTATGGCTACACCTTC.

A few counts support this clone. The chain is built from TRBV6-1 and TRBJ2-2; no definite D call. Germline V CDR1 and CDR2: MNHNS, SASEGT. V lost 2 bases and J lost 1, with 11 bases in between. The CDR3 runs 16 residues. CDR3 sequence: CASSEYSGLNTGELFF. The CDR3 DNA follows: TGTGCCAGCAGTGAATACAGTGGGTTGAACACCGGGGAGCTGTTTTTT.

The chain joins TRBV11-2 to TRBJ1-4, with a possible D match to TRBD1 (6 bases). The germline gives CDR1 SGHAT, CDR2 FQNNGV. Trimming removed 6 bases from V and 0 bases from J, with 11 bases in between. The CDR3 spans 15 residues. This CDR3 reads CASSFSGATNEKLFF. The CDR3 DNA reads TGTGCCAGCAGTTTTTCAGGGGCAACTAATGAAAAACTGTTTTTT.

In its sample, this clone was seen a few times. The J gene is TRBJ1-5, the V gene TRBV5-4; D remains ambiguous. Trimming removed 4 bases at V and 4 bases at J, with 15 bases between. Germline CDR1 reads SGHNT; CDR2 reads YYREEE (reference sequence). CDR3 size: 15 residues. The CDR3 nucleotides are TGTGCCAGCAGCCCCACCATCAACCGGAATCAGCCCCAGCATTTT. Protein sequence: CASSPTINRNQPQHF.

The chain has TRBV5-6 and TRBJ1-5; D unclear. The V end lost 4 bases, the J end lost 5 bases, and 19 bases lay between the germline ends. The CDR3 spans 16 residues. The germline V gene encodes CDR1 SGHDT and CDR2 YYEEEE. CDR3 residues: CASSRRSERKDQPQHF. Written as DNA, the CDR3 is TGTGCCAGCAGCCGGCGAAGCGAACGGAAAGATCAGCCCCAGCATTTT.

The genes are TRBV2 and TRBJ1-2, with 7 bases aligning to TRBD1. The germline V gene has CDR1 SNHLY and CDR2 FYNNEI. With 7 bases clipped from V and 8 bases from J, the junction kept 7 bases outside the gene matches. The length of the CDR3 is 12 residues. For the CDR3, the DNA is TGTGCCAGCACCTTTACAGGGGAGGGCTACACCTTC. As protein: CASTFTGEGYTF.

The gene calls are TRBV11-2 and TRBJ1-5; TRBD1 is a possible D gene (5 bases). V lost 3 bases, J lost 5 bases, and 8 bases lay in between. Germline V CDR1 and CDR2: SGHAT, FQNNGV. This CDR3 comprises 13 residues. The CDR3 DNA follows: TGTGCCAGCAGCTTGGGGCAGGATCAGCCCCAGCATTTT. Residues: CASSLGQDQPQHF.

The chain couples TRBV9 to TRBJ2-2; maybe TRBD2 (6 bases). Germline V gene sequence: CDR1 SGDLS, CDR2 YYNGEE. This CDR3 is 16 amino acids long. V lost 1 base and J lost 1, with 11 bases in between. The CDR3 sequence: CASSVPGLLNTGELFF. DNA for the CDR3: TGTGCCAGCAGCGTACCGGGACTCCTGAACACCGGGGAGCTGTTTTTT.

This clone was recorded only once. This rearrangement joins TRBV29-1 to TRBJ2-3; D perhaps matches TRBD2 (5 bases). The CDR3 covers 15 residues. Germline-derived CDR1 and CDR2 are SQVTM and ANQGSEA. Trimming left V 3 bases short and J 6 bases short, with 19 bases between. The CDR3 DNA sequence: TGCAGCGTTGACCTGAGAGCGGTCTCCTCGGATACGCAGTATTTT. It specifies CSVDLRAVSSDTQYF.

The chain carries TRBV4-1 and TRBJ2-5, with D uncertain. The J call is doubtful: the DNA matches TRBJ2-7 better. The CDR3 covers 13 residues. Germline V gene sequence: CDR1 MGHRA, CDR2 YSYEKL. CDR3 sequence reads: CASSLHVRYEQYF. Written as DNA, the CDR3 is TGCGCCAGCAGCCTTCACGTGCGTTACGAGCAGTACTTC.

The rearrangement joins TRBV5-6 to TRBJ1-1; D uncertain. In germline, CDR1 is SGHDT, CDR2 YYEEEE. Trimming shortened V by 4 bases and J by 3 bases, and 10 bases separated the two germline ends. The CDR3 sequence is 13 residues long. The CDR3 DNA follows: TGTGCCAGCAGCGCCCAGGTCTACACTGAAGCTTTCTTT. Amino acid sequence: CASSAQVYTEAFF.

The chain links TRBV9 to TRBJ2-7, with TRBD1 matching over 7 bases. Germline V gives CDR1 SGDLS, CDR2 YYNGEE. J lost 2 bases, V lost 1 base, and 9 bases had no gene match. The CDR3 consists of 16 residues. CDR3 nucleotides: TGTGCCAGCAGCGTATCCCCCGATACAGGGGCCTACGAGCAGTACTTC. Its protein is CASSVSPDTGAYEQYF.

This clone was found once. This chain links TRBV9 with TRBJ2-3, with no clear D. Germline CDR1 reads SGDLS; CDR2 reads YYNGEE. V was shortened by 3 bases and J by 3 bases, with 5 bases between the two germline ends. The length of the CDR3 is 12 residues. CDR3 in amino acids: CASSASTDTQYF. The CDR3, as DNA: TGTGCCAGCAGCGCCTCTACAGATACGCAGTATTTT. Full variable domain (remainder filled in from reference TRBV9 and TRBJ2-3): DSGVTQTPKHLITATGQRVTLRCSPRSGDLSVYWYQQSLDQGLQFLIQYYNGEERAKGNILERFSAQQFPDLHSELNLSSLELGDSALYFCASSASTDTQYFGPGTRLTVL.

The V gene is TRBV5-4, the J gene TRBJ1-2; 8 bases line up with TRBD1. After removal of 5 bases from V and 4 bases from J, the junction contained 1 base not matched to a gene. CDR1 is SGHNT, CDR2 YYREEE, per germline (reference sequence). The length of the CDR3 is 12 residues. CDR3 sequence: CASRTGAYGYTF. CDR3 DNA: TGTGCCAGCAGGACAGGGGCCTATGGCTACACCTTC. The variable domain in full, with the rest retrieved from reference TRBV5-4 and TRBJ1-2, is ETGVTQSPTHLIKTRGQQVTLRCSSQSGHNTVSWYQQALGQGPQFIFQYYREEENGRGNFPPRFSGLQFPNYSSELNVNALELDDSALYLCASRTGAYGYTFGSGTRLTVV.

J is TRBJ2-5 and V is TRBV11-2; TRBD1 matches at 9 bases. Germline CDR1 and CDR2: SGHAT and FQNNGV. With 7 bases clipped from V and 5 bases from J, the junction kept 8 bases outside the gene matches. This CDR3 comprises 14 residues. This chain's CDR3 is CASNGQGSVETQYF. The CDR3 nucleotides read TGTGCCAGCAACGGACAGGGGTCGGTGGAGACCCAGTACTTC.

The chain has TRBV4-1 and TRBJ1-6; D is perhaps TRBD1 (6 bases). Trimming shortened V by 4 bases and J by 7 bases, and 17 bases separated the two germline ends. From germline, CDR1 is MGHRA and CDR2 YSYEKL. The CDR3 sequence is 16 residues long. The CDR3 loop reads CASSLRPGGPNSPLHF. CDR3 nucleotides: TGCGCCAGCAGCCTGAGGCCGGGGGGCCCCAATTCACCCCTCCACTTT.

This clone was detected only a few times. The rearrangement links TRBV7-3 to TRBJ2-7; D perhaps matches TRBD2 (7 bases). Germline CDR1 SGHTA, CDR2 FQGTGA. Trimming pared 0 bases from V and 12 bases from J, leaving 15 bases between. This CDR3 spans 13 amino acids. The CDR3 bases are TGTGCCAGCAGCTTAACCGAGGGGGGGGTAGCGTACTTC. Translation: CASSLTEGGVAYF.

The V and J genes are TRBV19 and TRBJ1-5; TRBD1 matches at 9 bases. Germline V gene lookup returns CDR1 LNHDA and CDR2 SQIVND (reference sequence). The junction had 13 bases not matched to a gene; V was cut back by 6 bases and J by 1 base. There are 18 residues in the CDR3. The CDR3 sequence: CASRYRGGTGQSNQPQHF. CDR3 in DNA: TGTGCCAGTAGGTACCGGGGGGGGACAGGGCAGAGCAATCAGCCCCAGCATTTT.

The gene calls are TRBV5-6 and TRBJ2-3; unclear D gene. CDR3 length: 14 residues. With 1 base removed from V and 5 bases from J, the gap between germline ends came to 11 bases. CDR1 and CDR2 (germline): SGHDT, YYEEEE. CDR3 amino acids: CASSLYKARDTQYF. CDR3 DNA: TGTGCCAGCAGCTTGTATAAAGCAAGAGATACGCAGTATTTT.

The chain couples TRBV27 to TRBJ1-1; D may be TRBD1 (5 bases). Germline V gene data show CDR1 as MNHEY and CDR2 as SMNVEV (reference sequence). This CDR3 region has 13 residues. The V and J ends lost 0 bases and 10 bases respectively, with 12 bases between them. The CDR3 loop is CASSLSQGKRAFF. The CDR3 DNA sequence: TGTGCCAGCAGTTTATCCCAGGGTAAAAGAGCTTTCTTT.

The chain is built from TRBV7-8 and TRBJ1-1; TRBD1 aligns across 7 bases. The germline gives CDR1 SGHVS, CDR2 FQNEAQ. This CDR3 has 16 amino acids. With V trimmed by 3 bases and J by 0 bases, 7 bases remained unmatched. CDR3 nucleotide sequence: TGTGCCAGCAGCTTGACCCGGGACAGCTTGAACACTGAAGCTTTCTTT. This sequence encodes CASSLTRDSLNTEAFF.

This clone was observed a handful of times. V is TRBV7-2 and J is TRBJ1-6; D ambiguous. V lost 2 bases and J 13 bases, leaving 12 bases between the germline ends. Germline CDR1 SGHTA, CDR2 FQGNSA. The CDR3 has 13 residues. DNA for the CDR3: TGTGCCAGCAGCTTAAACGGTGGTCGCCCCCTCCACTTT. Translation gives CASSLNGGRPLHF.

The chain has TRBV7-6 and TRBJ2-1; TRBD2 agrees at 11 bases. Trimming removed 1 base from V and 4 bases from J; junction bases left unmatched: 0. The CDR3 totals 15 residues. Germline V lookup: CDR1 SGHVS, CDR2 FNYEAQ. The CDR3 bases are TGTGCCAGCAGCTTAGGACTAGCGGGGTACAATGAGCAGTTCTTC. Residues: CASSLGLAGYNEQFF.

This clone was picked up one time. An end of the junction does not agree with germline; a read error may underlie this. Here the CDR3 DNA reads TGTGCCAGCAGCTTAAGAATAGGACTAGCGGTCCTATTT. This translates into CASSLRIGLAVLF. This rearrangement joins TRBV7-2 to TRBJ2-3; 10 nucleotides agree with TRBD2. Germline V gene data show CDR1 as SGHTA and CDR2 as FQGNSA. There are 13 residues in the CDR3. The full variable domain, completed using reference TRBV7-2 and TRBJ2-3, is GAGVSQSPSNKVTEKGKDVELRCDPISGHTALYWYRQSLGQGLEFLIYFQGNSAPDKSGLPSDRFSAERTGGSVSTLTIQRTQQEDSAVYLCASSLRIGLAVLFGPGTRLTVL.

The chain recombines TRBV5-1 with TRBJ2-4; D might be TRBD1 (6 bases). V dropped 4 bases and J dropped 3 bases, with 23 bases sitting between them. Germline CDR1 is SGHRS and CDR2 is YFSETQ. This CDR3 is 18 amino acids long. The CDR3 nucleotides are TGCGCCAGCAGCCGGACCTTTTTACAGGGAAGTGACAAAAACATTCAGTACTTC. This codes for CASSRTFLQGSDKNIQYF.

The rearrangement uses TRBV6-1 and TRBJ1-5; 8 positions agree with TRBD1. Per the germline V gene, CDR1 is MNHNS and CDR2 is SASEGT. V lost 7 bases and J lost 6; bases outside the gene matches: 8. This CDR3 has 14 residues. In DNA form, the CDR3 reads TGTGCCAGCAACGGACAGGGCCCCGGTCAGCCCCAGCATTTT. It is translated as CASNGQGPGQPQHF.

The chain recombines TRBV5-1 with TRBJ1-2, with D unresolved. There are 13 residues in the CDR3. Between the trimmed V and J ends, which lost 4 bases and 4 bases, there was a span of 11 bases. Germline-derived CDR1 and CDR2 are SGHRS and YFSETQ. Here the CDR3 DNA reads TGCGCCAGCAGCGTAGAGGGCGGCTATGGCTACACCTTC. Its translation is CASSVEGGYGYTF.

CDR3 sequence reads: CASSPGVAVNTDTQYF. The CDR3 nucleotides are TGCGCCAGCAGCCCGGGGGTAGCGGTCAACACAGATACGCAGTATTTT. This chain links TRBV4-1 with TRBJ2-3; possible D gene TRBD2, 6 bases. This CDR3 contains 16 residues. Per the germline V gene, CDR1 is MGHRA and CDR2 is YSYEKL. The V gene lost 4 bases and the J gene lost 2 bases, with 16 bases spanning the gap.

This clone was detected a few times. The chain combines TRBV7-2 with TRBJ1-3; 7 nucleotides agree with TRBD1. The trim removed 7 bases at V and 4 bases at J, leaving 4 bases unmatched. CDR1 and CDR2 from the germline V gene are SGHTA and FQGNSA. The CDR3 spans 13 residues. The CDR3 loop is CASTRGLGNTIYF. The CDR3 DNA reads TGTGCCAGCACGAGGGGGCTCGGAAACACCATATATTTT.